The 24 T cell receptor beta chains reported below all come from one sample, sequenced in a study of chemoradiotherapy in HPV16-positive cancers. Profiling relied on immunoSEQ multiplex PCR, and the TCRdb table lists in-frame clones only, not all of them. Of thousands of clones in the sample, 70% to 90% were seen once. Sequenced here: tumor tissue, sampled from a patient who underwent chemoradiotherapy. These receptors originate from a human donor with HPV-associated anogenital cancer.

The rearrangement uses TRBV5-1 and TRBJ1-5, with D unresolved. Trimming stripped 0 bases from V and 0 bases from J, with 7 bases between. Germline loops: CDR1 SGHRS, CDR2 YFSETQ. The CDR3 is 15 amino acids. The CDR3 loop reads CASSLDGYSNQPQHF. The DNA for the CDR3 is TGCGCCAGCAGCTTGGACGGATATAGCAATCAGCCCCAGCATTTT.

This clone was counted a single time. The chain is built from TRBV7-8 and TRBJ2-7; D assignment may be TRBD1 or TRBD2 (5 bases each). This CDR3 has 19 amino acids. With 4 bases removed from V and 0 bases from J, the gap between germline ends came to 25 bases. Looked up from germline, CDR1 is SGHVS and CDR2 is FQNEAQ. CDR3 sequence: CASSSNTRNRDRSSYEQYF. CDR3 DNA sequence: TGTGCCAGCAGCTCGAATACCCGGAACCGGGACCGAAGCTCCTACGAGCAGTACTTC. Using reference TRBV7-8 and TRBJ2-7 for the parts outside the CDR3, the full variable domain is GAGVSQSPRYKVAKRGQDVALRCDPISGHVSLFWYQQALGQGPEFLTYFQNEAQLDKSGLPSDRFFAERPEGSVSTLKIQRTQQEDSAVYLCASSSNTRNRDRSSYEQYFGPGTRLTVT.

CDR3 residues: CSVQGLGNTEAFF. In DNA form, the CDR3 reads TGCAGCGTTCAGGGGTTGGGGAACACTGAAGCTTTCTTT. The chain carries TRBV29-1 and TRBJ1-1; D perhaps matches TRBD1 (6 bases). CDR3 length: 13 amino acids. V was clipped by 5 bases and J by 1 base, with 11 bases between them. Germline V gives CDR1 SQVTM, CDR2 ANQGSEA.

The V call is TRBV6-1, the J call TRBJ1-4; D not resolved. Trimming stripped 3 bases from V and 8 bases from J, with 4 bases between. There are 11 residues in the CDR3. Germline V gene sequence: CDR1 MNHNS, CDR2 SASEGT. Written as DNA, the CDR3 is TGTGCCAGCAGTGACAGGGAAAAACTGTTTTTT. Translated: CASSDREKLFF.

The J gene is TRBJ2-5, the V gene TRBV7-9; 8 nucleotides agree with TRBD1. This CDR3 has 15 residues. CDR1 and CDR2 from the germline V gene are SEHNR and FQNEAQ (reference sequence). The ends lost 5 bases at V and 2 bases at J; junction bases unmatched: 7. CDR3 amino acids: CASSGQGAVQETQYF. The CDR3 DNA sequence: TGTGCCAGCAGCGGGCAGGGGGCTGTACAAGAGACCCAGTACTTC.

This chain links TRBV7-9 with TRBJ2-3; 7 positions agree with TRBD2. The CDR3 is 14 amino acids. Germline CDR1 reads SEHNR; CDR2 reads FQNEAQ (reference sequence). V lost 7 bases and J lost 4; bases outside the gene matches: 8. The CDR3 is CASNRGLVADTQYF. CDR3 nucleotides: TGTGCCAGCAACCGAGGACTAGTGGCAGATACGCAGTATTTT.

V is TRBV4-1 and J is TRBJ2-5; D remains unclear. This CDR3 comprises 14 residues. V gave up 0 bases and J gave up 0 bases, with 5 bases separating them. In germline, CDR1 is MGHRA, CDR2 YSYEKL. DNA of the CDR3: TGCGCCAGCAGCCAAGATGGGTACCAAGAGACCCAGTACTTC. As protein: CASSQDGYQETQYF.

The count of this clone is one. The rearrangement joins TRBV30 to TRBJ2-5; D gene ambiguous. The CDR3 covers 15 residues. Trimming stripped 1 base from V and 3 bases from J, with 15 bases between. The germline CDR1 and CDR2 sequences are GTSNPN and SVGIG (reference sequence). The CDR3 reads CAWSGRDALKETQYF. CDR3 DNA: TGTGCCTGGAGTGGTAGGGATGCCTTAAAAGAGACCCAGTACTTC.

The chain is built from TRBV30 and TRBJ2-3; D not resolved. CDR1 and CDR2 from the germline V gene are GTSNPN and SVGIG (reference sequence). V lost 4 bases and J lost 0, with 8 bases in between. The CDR3 consists of 13 residues. CDR3: CAWKGWSTDTQYF. In nucleotides, the CDR3 is TGTGCCTGGAAGGGTTGGAGCACAGATACGCAGTATTTT. Full variable domain (outside the CDR3, taken from reference TRBV30 and TRBJ2-3): SQTIHQWPATLVQPVGSPLSLECTVEGTSNPNLYWYRQAAGRGLQLLFYSVGIGQISSEVPQNLSASRPQDRQFILSSKKLLLSDSGFYLCAWKGWSTDTQYFGPGTRLTVL.

The V call is TRBV10-3, the J call TRBJ2-2, with TRBD1 matching over 12 bases. The germline V gene has CDR1 ENHRY and CDR2 SYGVKD. This CDR3 comprises 15 residues. Trimming cost V 10 bases and J 7 bases; bases outside gene matches: 10. The CDR3 sequence: CATEPGTGGFGELFF. The DNA for the CDR3 is TGTGCCACGGAACCCGGGACAGGGGGCTTCGGGGAGCTGTTTTTT.

The chain is built from TRBV4-1 and TRBJ1-5; the D gene is possibly TRBD1 (5 bases). V was shortened by 3 bases and J by 4 bases, with 10 bases between the two germline ends. CDR1 is MGHRA and CDR2 is YSYEKL in the germline V gene. This CDR3 region has 14 residues. The CDR3 sequence: CASSHPGGNQPQHF. The CDR3 DNA follows: TGCGCCAGCAGCCACCCGGGGGGAAATCAGCCCCAGCATTTT.

This chain joins TRBV5-1 and TRBJ2-1; 12 bases are a match to TRBD2. This CDR3 has 16 amino acids. Unmatched junction bases numbered 10, after V lost 4 bases and J lost 8 bases. Germline CDR1 and CDR2: SGHRS and YFSETQ. CDR3 amino acids: CASSKGASGRADEQFF. CDR3 nucleotide sequence: TGCGCCAGCAGCAAAGGAGCTAGCGGGAGGGCCGATGAGCAGTTCTTC.

Written as DNA, the CDR3 is TGTGCCAGTAGTACCCCCGGGGGGGAGCTGTTTTTT. Translating gives CASSTPGGELFF. This rearrangement joins TRBV19 to TRBJ2-2, with D unclear. The V and J ends lost 4 bases and 8 bases respectively, with 8 bases between them. CDR1 is LNHDA and CDR2 is SQIVND in the germline V gene (reference sequence). The CDR3 spans 12 residues.

The chain recombines TRBV7-2 with TRBJ2-7, with D perhaps matching TRBD2 (6 bases). CDR1 SGHTA and CDR2 FQGNSA come from the germline V gene. V lost 4 bases to trimming and J lost 3 bases, with 10 bases between them. CDR3 length: 13 residues. Here the CDR3 DNA reads TGTGCCAGCAGCTCCGGGACTCACTACGAGCAGTACGTC. Its protein product is CASSSGTHYEQYV.

The chain couples TRBV4-2 to TRBJ2-7; D possibly corresponds to TRBD2 (6 bases). Germline assignment: CDR1 LGHNA and CDR2 YNFKEQ. The CDR3 contains 14 residues. V was trimmed by 0 bases and J by 0 bases, leaving 6 bases between them. The CDR3 sequence is CASSQDGGSYEQYF. The CDR3 bases are TGTGCCAGCAGCCAAGACGGGGGCTCCTACGAGCAGTACTTC.

This clone showed up just a few times. The rearrangement joins TRBV6-5 to TRBJ1-5; D unclear. This CDR3 region has 14 residues. V lost 2 bases and J 3 bases, leaving 8 bases between the germline ends. Germline V gene lookup returns CDR1 MNHEY and CDR2 SVGAGI. The CDR3 DNA sequence: TGTGCCAGCAGTTACGGACGTAACAATCAGCCCCAGCATTTT. Translation gives CASSYGRNNQPQHF.

This clone came up a few times. The chain has TRBV2 and TRBJ1-1; D is unresolved. Germline V gives CDR1 SNHLY, CDR2 FYNNEI. With 7 bases removed from V and 0 bases from J, the gap between germline ends came to 9 bases. This CDR3 is 13 amino acids long. The CDR3 region has the DNA TGTGCCAGCATTCCTCGGGTGAACACTGAAGCTTTCTTT. Translating it yields CASIPRVNTEAFF.

In its sample, this clone was seen a few times. The chain links TRBV18 to TRBJ2-7, with D perhaps TRBD1 or TRBD2 (5 bases each). Germline V gene sequence: CDR1 KGHSH, CDR2 LQKENI. The CDR3 length is 17 residues. Trimming shortened V by 3 bases and J by 0 bases, and 18 bases separated the two germline ends. In DNA, the CDR3 is TGTGCCAGCTCACCTCTAGTGCGAAGGGGAGACTCCTACGAGCAGTACTTC. Residues: CASSPLVRRGDSYEQYF.

V usage is TRBV10-3 and J usage is TRBJ2-7; D perhaps matches TRBD2 (5 bases). Trimming left V 4 bases short and J 2 bases short, with 15 bases between. Germline CDR1 reads ENHRY; CDR2 reads SYGVKD. The CDR3 covers 15 residues. CDR3 bases: TGTGCCATCAGTGCTTCTCGGACTGACACCTACGAGCAGTACGTC. It specifies CAISASRTDTYEQYV.

The V and J genes are TRBV9 and TRBJ2-3; TRBD2 aligns across 7 bases. The CDR3 sequence is 13 residues long. V was pared by 5 bases and J by 6 bases, with 6 bases of the junction left unmatched. Germline loops: CDR1 SGDLS, CDR2 YYNGEE. The CDR3 is CASRSGTTDTQYF. In DNA form, the CDR3 reads TGTGCCAGCAGGTCCGGGACTACGGATACGCAGTATTTT.

The chain carries TRBV9 and TRBJ2-5; D may be TRBD1 (6 bases). Trimming removed 4 bases at V and 5 bases at J, with 18 bases between. CDR1 is SGDLS, CDR2 YYNGEE, per germline. CDR3 size: 15 residues. The CDR3 nucleotides read TGTGCCAGCAGCAAAAGCCAGGGGCCCCAGGAGACCCAGTACTTC. This codes for CASSKSQGPQETQYF.

V and J are TRBV6-1 and TRBJ2-7, with 7 bases matching TRBD1. This CDR3 spans 17 amino acids. Looked up from germline, CDR1 is MNHNS and CDR2 is SASEGT. The trim removed 2 bases at V and 0 bases at J, leaving 10 bases unmatched. The CDR3 loop reads CASSEYQSTGSSYEQYF. The CDR3, as DNA: TGTGCCAGCAGTGAATACCAATCGACAGGGAGCTCCTACGAGCAGTACTTC.

V gene TRBV7-9 combines with J gene TRBJ1-3, with D perhaps TRBD1 (5 bases). This CDR3 has 17 amino acids. The germline V gene has CDR1 SEHNR and CDR2 FQNEAQ (reference sequence). Trimming pared 4 bases from V and 0 bases from J, leaving 16 bases between. Written as DNA, the CDR3 is TGTGCCAGCAGCTACCCACAGGCCCAAGGCTCTGGAAACACCATATATTTT. Its protein is CASSYPQAQGSGNTIYF.

A word on this clone: A read error may produce the germline difference seen at one junction end. The CDR3 here is CASSADYSTGELFF. The CDR3 nucleotides are TGTGCTAGCAGCGCGGACTATTCCACCGGGGAGCTGTTTTTT. J is TRBJ2-2 and V is TRBV7-7; tentatively, D is TRBD2 (6 bases). The CDR3 covers 14 residues. Germline CDR1 and CDR2: SSHAT and FNYEAQ (reference sequence).